This T cell receptor beta chain was recorded in a study of T cell repertoires in cytomegalovirus infection. Study-level points and caveats: Totalled public TCR beta family frequency picked out people who carried CMV plus the relevant HLA.

The germline gives CDR1 SGHTA, CDR2 FQGNSA. The CDR3 runs 13 residues. TCRdb redid the calling of the reads with MiXCR, one entry per CDR3 protein. The sample carries about 890,000 distinct CDR3 sequences, about a third recorded once. With regard to this clonotype: The antigen is not known.

The sample was cultured CD8+ T cells from PBMCs, taken from culture after CMV antigen stimulation. This rearrangement joins TRBV7-2 to TRBJ1-1; maybe TRBD1 (6 bases). The receptor's source is a human donor in good health (CMV status not recorded). Some clones in this sample may be carry-over from other donors' samples. The CDR3 sequence: CVTTDSQNTEAFF. The CDR3 DNA follows: TGTGTCACCACGGACAGCCAGAACACTGAAGCTTTCTTT.